The rows below give T cell receptor beta chains drawn from one sample of a study of blood T cell repertoires in COVID-19. Method: immunoSEQ multiplex PCR; TCRdb's copy keeps in-frame clones and lacks some. The table records over 90,000 clones, about 90% of them present only once. Sample: peripheral blood. These receptors all stem from a woman in her forties or fifties with COVID-19, enrolled during active disease. CDR3s include the opening cysteine and the closing phenylalanine or tryptophan. Fields, in order: J gene, V gene, CDR3 protein.

TRBJ1-3 | TRBV19 | CASSIAPGQGFSGNTIYF
TRBJ1-1 | TRBV7-9 | CASSLAFGGQQNTEAFF
TRBJ2-1 | TRBV6-5 | CASREGQGVNEQFF
TRBJ1-5 | TRBV6-4 | CASSGAEGQPQHF
TRBJ2-3 | TRBV2 | CASSGRDRYTDTQYF
TRBJ2-7 | TRBV30 | CAWSNSYEQYF
TRBJ1-4 | TRBV19 | CASSSDGSNEKLFF
TRBJ2-7 | TRBV5-1 | CASSTLSGLQSYEQYF
TRBJ2-7 | TRBV25-1 | CASSDLPGEQYF
TRBJ2-3 | TRBV7-9 | CASSVPPSQDTQYF
TRBJ2-5 | TRBV5-1 | CASSLVAGEETQYF
TRBJ1-1 | TRBV19 | CASSIRGRNTEAFF
TRBJ2-5 | TRBV11-3 | CASSLEVGGAETQYF
TRBJ2-7 | TRBV19 | CASRPTGTGPYEQYF
TRBJ2-1 | TRBV4-3 | CASSQDPTSGGGEQFF
TRBJ1-5 | TRBV12-3/TRBV12-4 | CASSPGHLAQHF
TRBJ2-5 | TRBV30 | CAWSPTGGWETQYF
TRBJ1-2 | TRBV30 | CAWTPQNYGYTF
TRBJ2-7 | TRBV7-9 | CASSGEAGNSYEQYF
TRBJ2-1 | TRBV3-1/TRBV3-2 | CASSPPSGGYNEQFF
TRBJ2-7 | TRBV7-2 | CASSLGARYEQYF
TRBJ2-7 | TRBV5-1 | CASSLATGSYEQYF
TRBJ2-3 | TRBV19 | CASSIGRGGLDTQYF
TRBJ1-6 | TRBV10-2 | CASNPDRDRDSPLHF
TRBJ1-5 | TRBV24-1 | CATSERTGSNQPQHF
TRBJ1-3 | TRBV7-9 | CASSPGSGNTIYF
TRBJ1-2 | TRBV5-6 | CASSLVHQGPSDYGYTF
TRBJ2-1 | TRBV7-3 | CASSLDRFNEQFF
TRBJ1-2 | TRBV11-2 | CASSLGSRRRRGSGYTF
TRBJ2-2 | TRBV5-1 | CASQEGNTGELFF
TRBJ2-5 | TRBV11-3 | CASSLDGQGVEEKETQYF
TRBJ2-5 | TRBV11-3 | CASSFLAGGQETQYF
TRBJ2-7 | TRBV10-3 | CAISPDSYEQYF
TRBJ1-5 | TRBV4-2 | CASSQEAHNQPQHF
TRBJ1-1 | TRBV6-5 | CASSPPQGAGTEAFF
TRBJ2-1 | TRBV5-1 | CASSGTRDRYNEQFF